The present T cell receptor beta chain was sequenced within a study of siplizumab effects on memory and regulatory T cells. Whole-study results and caveats: Naive T cells appeared more varied than memory cells and looked like key alloresponse contributors. Unstimulated subset assignment was obtained for only a minor fraction of alloreactive clones. Alloreactive sequences that could be traced to unstimulated CD4+ memory cells showed a significant reduction under siplizumab.

Of note for this clone: Its antigen is not identified.

Each sample contributed approximately 94,000 TCR templates to the assay. Profiling relied on immunoSEQ multiplex PCR, and the TCRdb table lists in-frame clones only, not all of them. This sample has about 52,000 clones, with 95% to 97% found just once. The CDR3 is 14 amino acids. Germline V lookup: CDR1 LNHDA, CDR2 SQIVND (reference sequence). The V end lost 7 bases, the J end lost 0 bases, and 10 bases lay between the germline ends. The sample consisted of naive CD4+ T cells sorted from blood. V usage is TRBV19 and J usage is TRBJ2-1, with D tentatively TRBD2 (6 bases). The TCR originated in a human donor in good health. In DNA, the CDR3 is TGTGCCAGTAATGACGGGAGCTCCTACAATGAGCAGTTCTTC. It translates to CASNDGSSYNEQFF.